Listed here are 21 T cell receptor beta chains from one sample, sequenced in a study of blood T cell repertoires in COVID-19. Repertoires were generated with immunoSEQ multiplex PCR, while TCRdb's copy carries only in-frame clones and drops some. The table lists roughly 100,000 clones, 60% to 80% of them singletons. Material: peripheral blood. These receptors were taken from a human donor with acute or convalescent COVID-19. The donor label of this sample is uncertain.

The J gene is TRBJ2-1, the V gene TRBV2, with 7 positions matching TRBD1. Germline CDR1 is SNHLY and CDR2 is FYNNEI. With 4 bases clipped from V and 0 bases from J, the junction kept 3 bases outside the gene matches. The CDR3 has 15 residues. CDR3 coding DNA: TGTGCCAGCAGTGCGACAGGGAGCTCCTACAATGAGCAGTTCTTC. It yields the protein CASSATGSSYNEQFF.

J is TRBJ1-3 and V is TRBV11-2, with D uncertain. The germline V and J ends were trimmed by 2 bases and 2 bases, with 22 bases remaining between them. This CDR3 contains 19 residues. Germline V gene sequence: CDR1 SGHAT, CDR2 FQNNGV. The CDR3 loop reads CASSLNSRSVARTGNTIYF. CDR3 bases: TGTGCCAGCAGCTTAAATTCTCGGTCGGTCGCCCGCACTGGAAACACCATATATTTT.

The J gene is TRBJ1-1, the V gene TRBV7-8, with 11 bases matching TRBD1. J lost 8 bases, V lost 5 bases, and 4 bases had no gene match. Per the germline V gene, CDR1 is SGHVS and CDR2 is FQNEAQ. The CDR3 is 13 amino acids. The DNA of the CDR3 is TGTGCCAGCAGCCCGCGGGACAGGGGGGAAGCTTTCTTT. Translation: CASSPRDRGEAFF.

The rearrangement joins TRBV6-5 to TRBJ1-5; TRBD1 matches 10 bases. There are 15 residues in the CDR3. The germline V gene has CDR1 MNHEY and CDR2 SVGAGI. The V segment lost 7 bases and the J segment 2 bases; nucleotides outside the gene matches: 5. Here the CDR3 DNA reads TGTGCCAGCAAAGACAGGGGGCGCGGCAATCAGCCCCAGCATTTT. As protein: CASKDRGRGNQPQHF.

The J gene is TRBJ1-3, the V gene TRBV6-6, with D uncertain. V was trimmed by 2 bases and J by 2 bases, leaving 7 bases between them. From germline, CDR1 is MNHNY and CDR2 SVGAGI (reference sequence). CDR3 size: 14 residues. CDR3 protein: CASSYRAPGNTIYF. CDR3 DNA: TGTGCCAGCAGTTACAGAGCCCCTGGAAACACCATATATTTT.

The chain employs TRBV27 and TRBJ2-5, with a tentative D call TRBD2 (7 bases). The CDR3 totals 13 residues. V lost 5 bases and J lost 5, with 12 bases in between. Looked up from germline, CDR1 is MNHEY and CDR2 is SMNVEV (reference sequence). The CDR3: CASSRGGIETQYF. DNA of the CDR3: TGTGCCAGCAGTAGGGGGGGCATCGAGACCCAGTACTTC.

This chain joins TRBV30 and TRBJ1-5, with D unresolved. CDR1 GTSNPN and CDR2 SVGIG come from the germline V gene (reference sequence). This CDR3 is 13 amino acids long. Trimming pared 0 bases from V and 5 bases from J, leaving 8 bases between. The DNA of the CDR3 is TGTGCCTGGAGTGTTCGCAGTCATCAGCCCCAGCATTTT. Translation gives CAWSVRSHQPQHF.

About this clone: The sample contains more than one DNA sequence encoding this CDR3. V is TRBV12-3 or TRBV12-4 and J is TRBJ1-3, with 7 bases that match TRBD1. V lost 6 bases and J lost 5; bases outside the gene matches: 1. The CDR3 consists of 12 residues. CDR3 residues: CASSRGRNTIYF. In DNA, the CDR3 is TGTGCCAGCAGCAGGGGGAGAAACACCATATATTTT.

The J gene is TRBJ2-7, the V gene TRBV7-8; D ambiguous. This CDR3 is 17 amino acids long. Germline V lookup: CDR1 SGHVS, CDR2 FQNEAQ. With 0 bases removed from V and 3 bases from J, the gap between germline ends came to 18 bases. DNA of the CDR3: TGTGCCAGCAGCTTAGCCGGTGGAGTCCCCCTAAACTACGAGCAGTACTTC. Translated: CASSLAGGVPLNYEQYF.

The chain employs TRBV5-6 and TRBJ1-1, with D possibly TRBD1 on 5 matching bases. Between the trimmed V and J ends, which lost 2 bases and 3 bases, there was a span of 8 bases. The length of the CDR3 is 13 residues. The V gene's germline CDR1 is SGHDT and CDR2 YYEEEE. In nucleotides, the CDR3 is TGTGCCAGCAGCTTCGACAGCTACACTGAAGCTTTCTTT. It specifies CASSFDSYTEAFF.

This clone was counted once. The chain uses TRBV3-1 (or the pseudogene TRBV3-2) and TRBJ2-5, with 10 bases matching TRBD1. The germline V gene has CDR1 LGHDT and CDR2 YNNKEL (reference sequence). The CDR3 is 16 amino acids. The J segment lost 3 bases and the V segment lost 4 bases, leaving 8 bases of the junction unmatched. The CDR3 DNA follows: TGTGCCAGCAGCCCCCAAGCGGGACAGGGGAAAGAGACCCAGTACTTC. Amino acids: CASSPQAGQGKETQYF.

The table lists this clone with a few counts. V usage is TRBV9 and J usage is TRBJ1-2, with 8 bases lining up with TRBD1. CDR1 is SGDLS, CDR2 YYNGEE, per germline. The CDR3 sequence is 15 residues long. J gave up 0 bases and V 4 bases, and 5 bases lay outside the gene matches. CDR3 DNA sequence: TGTGCCAGCAGCCCAGGGACAGGAGCTAACTATGGCTACACCTTC. Residues: CASSPGTGANYGYTF. Looking up the rest from reference TRBV9 and TRBJ1-2 gives the full variable domain: DSGVTQTPKHLITATGQRVTLRCSPRSGDLSVYWYQQSLDQGLQFLIQYYNGEERAKGNILERFSAQQFPDLHSELNLSSLELGDSALYFCASSPGTGANYGYTFGSGTRLTVV.

This clone appeared a single time. The chain joins TRBV19 to TRBJ1-1, with 8 nucleotides matching TRBD1. With V trimmed by 7 bases and J by 0 bases, 1 base remained unmatched. The CDR3 covers 13 residues. From germline, CDR1 is LNHDA and CDR2 SQIVND (reference sequence). CDR3: CASNRGMNTEAFF. The CDR3, as DNA: TGTGCCAGTAACAGGGGGATGAACACTGAAGCTTTCTTT. Full variable domain (missing parts from reference TRBV19 and TRBJ1-1): DGGITQSPKYLFRKEGQNVTLSCEQNLNHDAMYWYRQDPGQGLRLIYYSQIVNDFQKGDIAEGYSVSREKKESFPLTVTSAQKNPTAFYLCASNRGMNTEAFFGQGTRLTVV.

The CDR3 region has the DNA TGCGCCAGCAGTCCGGGACACACCTTCCTTCTACCCTACGAGCAGTACGTC. Translation gives CASSPGHTFLLPYEQYV. The gene calls are TRBV10-2 and TRBJ2-7, with TRBD1 as a possible D gene (6 bases). Trimming stripped 5 bases from V and 2 bases from J, with 22 bases between. This CDR3 has 17 residues. Germline loops: CDR1 WSHSY, CDR2 SAAADI.

The chain combines TRBV18 with TRBJ1-1, with 10 bases fitting TRBD1. The V gene end was trimmed by 5 bases and the J gene end by 2 bases; junction bases not matched to a gene: 5. The germline gives CDR1 KGHSH, CDR2 LQKENI. This CDR3 has 15 amino acids. The CDR3: CASSRDRGTNTEAFF. Written as DNA, the CDR3 is TGTGCCAGCTCAAGGGACAGGGGTACCAACACTGAAGCTTTCTTT. Supplemented by reference TRBV18 and TRBJ1-1, the full variable domain reads NAGVMQNPRHLVRRRGQEARLRCSPMKGHSHVYWYRQLPEEGLKFMVYLQKENIIDESGMPKERFSAEFPKEGPSILRIQQVVRGDSAAYFCASSRDRGTNTEAFFGQGTRLTVV.

The chain employs TRBV19 and TRBJ1-5, with 8 bases lining up with TRBD1. CDR1 and CDR2 (germline): LNHDA, SQIVND (reference sequence). The CDR3 contains 17 residues. V lost 5 bases to trimming and J lost 2 bases; unmatched junction nucleotides: 11. The CDR3 reads CASSPRTGRTGNQPQHF. The CDR3 DNA reads as TGTGCCAGTAGTCCCCGGACAGGGAGGACGGGCAATCAGCCCCAGCATTTT.

This clone appeared a single time. This chain uses TRBV7-9 with TRBJ2-7; D might be TRBD2 (5 bases). Trimming took off 5 bases at V and 0 bases at J, with 20 bases between the two ends. CDR3 size: 17 residues. Germline V lookup: CDR1 SEHNR, CDR2 FQNEAQ (reference sequence). The chain's CDR3 is CASSLNLLGASSYEQYF. As DNA, the CDR3 is TGTGCCAGCAGCCTAAACCTACTAGGAGCGAGCTCCTACGAGCAGTACTTC.

The rearrangement uses TRBV2 and TRBJ1-4, with a possible D match to TRBD1 (5 bases). Trimming left V 6 bases short and J 8 bases short, with 22 bases between. The CDR3 runs to 16 residues. Germline V gene lookup returns CDR1 SNHLY and CDR2 FYNNEI. CDR3 nucleotides: TGTGCCAGCAGCCACCCATTGGACACTGGAAGAGAAAAACTGTTTTTT. This sequence encodes CASSHPLDTGREKLFF.

Only a few counts were recorded for this clone. A much larger clone sits a single nucleotide away, making a read error possible. The gene calls are TRBV6-5 and TRBJ1-5, with D unresolved. V lost 6 bases and J 0 bases, leaving 6 bases between the germline ends. The germline V gene has CDR1 MNHEY and CDR2 SVGAGI. The CDR3 sequence is 13 residues long. CDR3 nucleotide sequence: TGTGCCAGCAGCGGGGATAGCAATCAGCCCCAGCATTTT. Its translation: CASSGDSNQPQHF.

The CDR3 is CASSVDPAWPPEAFF. CDR3 DNA: TGTGCCAGCAGCGTAGATCCCGCCTGGCCCCCTGAAGCTTTCTTT. V gene TRBV9 combines with J gene TRBJ1-1; D remains unclear. Trimming cost V 0 bases and J 6 bases, with 15 bases left between them. Germline V gene lookup returns CDR1 SGDLS and CDR2 YYNGEE. This CDR3 comprises 15 residues. Full variable domain (outside the CDR3, taken from reference TRBV9 and TRBJ1-1): DSGVTQTPKHLITATGQRVTLRCSPRSGDLSVYWYQQSLDQGLQFLIQYYNGEERAKGNILERFSAQQFPDLHSELNLSSLELGDSALYFCASSVDPAWPPEAFFGQGTRLTVV.

The CDR3 DNA is TGTGCCAGTAGTCCCACGGGGCGCTCGGGGGCTGAAGCTTTCTTT. Translated, it gives CASSPTGRSGAEAFF. This chain uses TRBV7-3 with TRBJ1-1, with a weak D call TRBD1 (5 bases). The CDR3 covers 15 residues. V gave up 9 bases and J gave up 6 bases, with 23 bases separating them. The germline gives CDR1 SGHTA, CDR2 FQGTGA.